Described below is a single TCR beta chain sequence and its context. The antigen is not known. The sample comes from a study of chemoradiotherapy in HPV16-positive cancers. Study results and caveats: Non-HPV-specific T cells did not expand in tumors during treatment, whereas candidate HPV-specific clones and E7-related motifs did.

The germline V and J ends were trimmed by 6 bases and 3 bases, with 12 bases remaining between them. The CDR3 spans 14 residues. Germline V lookup: CDR1 SGHRS, CDR2 YFSETQ. Repertoires were sampled repeatedly during chemoradiotherapy. TCRdb keeps only in-frame clones here, not all; method: immunoSEQ multiplex PCR. This repertoire shows about 35,000 clones, 92% found once; its top ten account for 3.5% to 4%. This clonotype was obtained from a human donor with HPV-associated anogenital cancer. The sequences come from blood, collected from a patient who underwent chemoradiotherapy. The chain couples TRBV5-1 to TRBJ1-4; maybe TRBD1 (6 bases). The CDR3, as DNA: TGCGCCAGCACCGGGGGGGGCGCTAATGAAAAACTGTTTTTT. This encodes CASTGGGANEKLFF.